Reported below is one T cell receptor beta chain. Assay used: immunoSEQ multiplex PCR; TCRdb lists only in-frame clones, some missing. The top ten hold roughly 10% of the sample, which has roughly 370,000 clones, more than 75% seen once. This sample is part of a study of blood T cell repertoires in COVID-19. Trimming removed 5 bases from V and 5 bases from J, with 15 bases in between. From germline, CDR1 is SGHTA and CDR2 FQGNSA. The CDR3 is 14 residues long. Sequencing was carried out using PBMCs or T cells enriched from blood (not recorded which). V gene TRBV7-2 combines with J gene TRBJ1-1, with D tentatively TRBD1 (5 bases). This TCR derives from a woman aged 45 to 65 who had recovered from COVID-19. The CDR3: CASSPPPRGTEAFF. The CDR3, as DNA: TGTGCCAGCAGCCCGCCCCCCCGGGGGACTGAAGCTTTCTTT. The full variable domain, its missing parts supplied by reference TRBV7-2 and TRBJ1-1, is GAGVSQSPSNKVTEKGKDVELRCDPISGHTALYWYRQSLGQGLEFLIYFQGNSAPDKSGLPSDRFSAERTGGSVSTLTIQRTQQEDSAVYLCASSPPPRGTEAFFGQGTRLTVV.